These T cell receptor beta chains were read from a single sample in a study of vaccination effects on CD4 cells after COVID-19. These receptors have no identified antigens. The table came from immunoSEQ multiplex PCR; TCRdb's copy has only in-frame clones and leaves some out. The data show around 21,000 clones, around 68% seen once. This specimen was CD4+ T cells from PBMCs cultured with HCoV-NL63 spike peptides, taken before COVID-19 vaccination. All receptors come from a human donor who received a COVID-19 vaccine. The CDR3 runs from the conserved cysteine through the conserved F or W. Fields, in order: CDR3 protein, CDR3 DNA, V gene, J gene, D gene, clone size. A D gene is named only where the DNA matches it firmly. Clone size is not always given. Where it is, it says once, few, many or a class for expanded clones.

CDR3: CARPTGLQTGELFF
DNA: TGTGCCCGTCCCACAGGACTCCAGACCGGGGAGCTGTTTTTT
V: TRBV19
J: TRBJ2-2
D: NA
size: NA

CDR3: CASSQERTGAGPQHF
DNA: TGCGCCAGCAGCCAAGAGAGGACAGGGGCAGGGCCCCAGCATTTT
V: TRBV4-1
J: TRBJ1-5
D: TRBD1
size: NA

CDR3: CASSHRLDSNYEQYF
DNA: TGTGCCAGCAGCCACCGGTTGGACAGCAATTACGAGCAGTACTTC
V: TRBV5-4
J: TRBJ2-7
D: NA
size: NA

CDR3: CASRMGPTQYF
DNA: TGTGCCAGCAGAATGGGGCCTACGCAGTATTTT
V: TRBV5-4
J: TRBJ2-3
D: NA
size: few

CDR3: CAISESTGSAEQYF
DNA: TGTGCCATCAGTGAGTCGACAGGGTCAGCCGAGCAGTACTTC
V: TRBV10-3
J: TRBJ2-7
D: TRBD1
size: NA

CDR3: CASSAQTGLGYTF
DNA: TGTGCCAGCAGCGCCCAGACAGGGCTTGGCTACACCTTC
V: TRBV11-2
J: TRBJ1-2
D: TRBD1
size: NA

CDR3: CASSLEWVNTIYF
DNA: TGTGCCAGCAGCTTAGAATGGGTGAACACCATATATTTT
V: TRBV7-2
J: TRBJ1-3
D: NA
size: NA

CDR3: CASSLQGQTAGFF
DNA: TGTGCCAGCAGTTTGCAGGGACAGACGGCCGGGTTCTTC
V: TRBV12-3/TRBV12-4
J: TRBJ2-1
D: TRBD1
size: NA

CDR3: CASSFSSINYGYTF
DNA: TGTGCCAGCAGCTTTTCTAGTATTAACTATGGCTACACCTTC
V: TRBV5-6
J: TRBJ1-2
D: NA
size: NA

CDR3: CASSGGTGHADTQYF
DNA: TGTGCCAGCAGCGGAGGGACAGGGCACGCAGATACGCAGTATTTT
V: TRBV9
J: TRBJ2-3
D: TRBD1
size: NA

CDR3: CASSFTLRGINEQFF
DNA: TGTGCCAGTAGCTTCACTCTCCGGGGGATTAATGAGCAGTTCTTC
V: TRBV7-8
J: TRBJ2-1
D: NA
size: NA

CDR3: CASSKAGQGNNQPQHF
DNA: TGTGCCAGCAGCAAGGCGGGACAGGGAAATAATCAGCCCCAGCATTTT
V: TRBV21-1
J: TRBJ1-5
D: NA
size: NA

CDR3: CASSQPAFSGGYTF
DNA: TGCGCCAGCAGCCAACCCGCCTTCTCGGGTGGCTACACCTTC
V: TRBV4-1
J: TRBJ1-2
D: NA
size: few

CDR3: CASSLLQGDGYTF
DNA: TGCGCCAGCAGCTTACTTCAGGGAGACGGCTACACCTTC
V: TRBV5-1
J: TRBJ1-2
D: NA
size: once

CDR3: CASSEYSYGYTF
DNA: TGTGCCAGCAGTGAATATTCCTATGGCTACACCTTC
V: TRBV25-1
J: TRBJ1-2
D: NA
size: NA

CDR3: CASSLWRAGGTDTQYF
DNA: TGTGCCAGCAGCTTGTGGAGAGCGGGGGGCACAGATACGCAGTATTTT
V: TRBV5-4
J: TRBJ2-3
D: TRBD2
size: NA

CDR3: CASSEGGRGTEAFF
DNA: TGTGCCAGCAGCGAGGGGGGGAGAGGCACTGAAGCTTTCTTT
V: TRBV9
J: TRBJ1-1
D: NA
size: NA

CDR3: CASSSTAGETQYF
DNA: TGTGCCAGCAGCTCCACGGCTGGGGAGACCCAGTACTTC
V: TRBV7-7
J: TRBJ2-5
D: NA
size: once